The clone carrying this T cell receptor (beta chain) was detected ten times or more. Its antigen is currently unknown. Per the germline V gene, CDR1 is MNHEY and CDR2 is SVGAGI. This CDR3 has 12 amino acids. With 8 bases removed from V and 4 bases from J, the gap between germline ends came to 8 bases. This sample stems from a study of T-cell memory formation after mild COVID-19. In the study overall: For the most part, TCR clusters were specific to one donor. General study points: CD8+ contracting clones occupied EMRA, while CD4+ ones occupied mainly CM and EM.

TCRdb passed the 5' RACE reads through MiXCR, listing each CDR3 protein once. The sample records fewer than 350,000 distinct CDR3 sequences, more than 15% being singletons. This rearrangement joins TRBV6-5 to TRBJ2-2, with D possibly TRBD2 on 5 matching bases. This TCR was recovered from a man aged 18 to 29 who had mild COVID-19 (a few samples of this study predate the infection). Cell type and time point are not known. Sequenced material: PBMCs or a T cell subset sorted from them (not recorded which). CDR3 amino acids: CASHGVTGELFF. The DNA for the CDR3 is TGTGCCAGCCACGGGGTCACCGGGGAGCTGTTTTTT.